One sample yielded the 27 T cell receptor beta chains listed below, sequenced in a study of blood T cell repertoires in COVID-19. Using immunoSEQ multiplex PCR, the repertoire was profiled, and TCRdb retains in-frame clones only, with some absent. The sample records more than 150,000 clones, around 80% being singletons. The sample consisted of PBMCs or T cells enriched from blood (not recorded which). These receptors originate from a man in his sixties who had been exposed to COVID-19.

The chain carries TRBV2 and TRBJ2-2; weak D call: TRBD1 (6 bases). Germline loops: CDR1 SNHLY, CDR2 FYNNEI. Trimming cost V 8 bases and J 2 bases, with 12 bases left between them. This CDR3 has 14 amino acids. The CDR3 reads CASRARGNTGELFF. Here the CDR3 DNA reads TGTGCCAGCCGGGCCAGGGGAAACACCGGGGAGCTGTTTTTT.

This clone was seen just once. The CDR3 loop reads CASSSGTGNIQYF. The CDR3 coding sequence is TGTGCCAGCAGCTCCGGGACAGGAAACATTCAGTACTTC. This chain uses TRBV7-8 with TRBJ2-4, with 8 bases aligning to TRBD1. The germline V gene has CDR1 SGHVS and CDR2 FQNEAQ. The CDR3 extends over 13 amino acids. Trimming took 4 bases from V and 6 from J; bases not matched to a gene: 2.

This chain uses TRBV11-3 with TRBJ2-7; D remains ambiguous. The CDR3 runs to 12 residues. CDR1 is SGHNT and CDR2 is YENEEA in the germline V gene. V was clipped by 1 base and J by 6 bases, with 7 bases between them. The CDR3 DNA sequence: TGTGCCAGCAGCTTAGGTGGGCGCGAGCAGTACTTC. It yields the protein CASSLGGREQYF.

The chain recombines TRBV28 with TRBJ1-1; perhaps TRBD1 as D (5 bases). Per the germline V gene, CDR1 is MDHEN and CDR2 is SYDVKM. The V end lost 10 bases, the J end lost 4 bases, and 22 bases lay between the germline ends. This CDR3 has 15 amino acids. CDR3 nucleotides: TGTGCCACGGGCGGGGGATTCGGCCGGGGCACTGAAGCTTTCTTT. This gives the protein CATGGGFGRGTEAFF.

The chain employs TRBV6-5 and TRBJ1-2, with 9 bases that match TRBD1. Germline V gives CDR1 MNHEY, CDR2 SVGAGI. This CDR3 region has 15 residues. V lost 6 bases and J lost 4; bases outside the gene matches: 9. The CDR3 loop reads CASSRSRQGVYGYTF. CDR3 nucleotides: TGTGCCAGCAGCCGATCGCGACAGGGGGTCTATGGCTACACCTTC.

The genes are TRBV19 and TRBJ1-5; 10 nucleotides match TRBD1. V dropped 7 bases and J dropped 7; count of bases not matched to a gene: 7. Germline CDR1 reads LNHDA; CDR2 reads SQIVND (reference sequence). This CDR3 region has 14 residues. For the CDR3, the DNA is TGTGCCAGTAATTCAGGGACAGGGGTCCAGCCCCAGCATTTT. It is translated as CASNSGTGVQPQHF.

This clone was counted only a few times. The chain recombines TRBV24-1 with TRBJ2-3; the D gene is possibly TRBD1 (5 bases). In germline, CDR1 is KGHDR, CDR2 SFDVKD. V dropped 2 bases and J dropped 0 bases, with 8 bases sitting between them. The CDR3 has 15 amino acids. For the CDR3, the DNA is TGTGCCACCAGTGATTCCTGGGGCAGCACAGATACGCAGTATTTT. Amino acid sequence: CATSDSWGSTDTQYF.

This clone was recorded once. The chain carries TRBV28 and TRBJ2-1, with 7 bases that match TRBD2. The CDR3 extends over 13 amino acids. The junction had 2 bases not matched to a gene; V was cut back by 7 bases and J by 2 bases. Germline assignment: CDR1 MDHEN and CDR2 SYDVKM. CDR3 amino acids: CASNSGTYNEQFF. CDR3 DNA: TGTGCCAGCAACAGCGGGACCTACAATGAGCAGTTCTTC.

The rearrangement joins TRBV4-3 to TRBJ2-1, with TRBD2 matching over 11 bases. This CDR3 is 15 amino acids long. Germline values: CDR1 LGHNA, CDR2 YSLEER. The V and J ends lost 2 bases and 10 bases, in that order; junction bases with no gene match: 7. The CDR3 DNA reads TGCGCCAGCAGCCAATTGACTAGCGGGACGAACGAGCAGTTCTTC. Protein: CASSQLTSGTNEQFF.

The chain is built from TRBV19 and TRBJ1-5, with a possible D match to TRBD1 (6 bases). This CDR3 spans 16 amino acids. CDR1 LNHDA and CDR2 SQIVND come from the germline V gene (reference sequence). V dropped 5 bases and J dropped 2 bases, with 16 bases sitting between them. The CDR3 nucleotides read TGTGCCAGTAGTCCACGGGACACCCTTGGCAATCAGCCCCAGCATTTT. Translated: CASSPRDTLGNQPQHF.

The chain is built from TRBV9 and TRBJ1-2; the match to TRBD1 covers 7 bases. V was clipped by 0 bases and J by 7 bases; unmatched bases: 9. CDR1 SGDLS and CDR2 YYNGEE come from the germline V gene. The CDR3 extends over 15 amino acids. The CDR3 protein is CASSVGVGDRGGYTF. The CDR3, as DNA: TGTGCCAGCAGCGTAGGGGTGGGGGACAGAGGTGGCTACACCTTC.

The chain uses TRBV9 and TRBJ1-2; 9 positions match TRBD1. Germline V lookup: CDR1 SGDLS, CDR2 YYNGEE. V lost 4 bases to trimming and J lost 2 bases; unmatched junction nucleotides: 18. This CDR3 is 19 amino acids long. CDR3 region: CASSSQWGQGSLSNYGYTF. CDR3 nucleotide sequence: TGTGCCAGCAGCTCCCAGTGGGGACAGGGCAGTCTTTCGAACTATGGCTACACCTTC.

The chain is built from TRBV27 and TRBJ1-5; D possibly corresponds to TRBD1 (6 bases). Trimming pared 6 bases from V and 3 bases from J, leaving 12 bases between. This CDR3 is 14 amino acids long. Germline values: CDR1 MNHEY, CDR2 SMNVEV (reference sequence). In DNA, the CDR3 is TGTGCCAGCAGCCCTACAGGGTACAATCAGCCCCAGCATTTT. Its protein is CASSPTGYNQPQHF.

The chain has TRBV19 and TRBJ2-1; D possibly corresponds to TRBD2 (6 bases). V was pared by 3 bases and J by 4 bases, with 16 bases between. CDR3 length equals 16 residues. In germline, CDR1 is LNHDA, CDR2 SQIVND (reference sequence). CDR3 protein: CASSIRSGAIYNEQFF. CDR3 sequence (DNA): TGTGCCAGTAGTATTCGTAGCGGAGCCATATACAATGAGCAGTTCTTC. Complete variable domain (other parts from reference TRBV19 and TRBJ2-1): DGGITQSPKYLFRKEGQNVTLSCEQNLNHDAMYWYRQDPGQGLRLIYYSQIVNDFQKGDIAEGYSVSREKKESFPLTVTSAQKNPTAFYLCASSIRSGAIYNEQFFGPGTRLTVL.

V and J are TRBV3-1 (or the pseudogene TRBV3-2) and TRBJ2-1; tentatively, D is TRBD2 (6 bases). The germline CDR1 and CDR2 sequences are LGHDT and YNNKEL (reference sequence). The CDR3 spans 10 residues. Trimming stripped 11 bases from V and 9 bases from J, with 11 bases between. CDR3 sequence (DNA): TGTGCCTGCGGGGCCAGTGAGCAGTTCTTC. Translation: CACGASEQFF.

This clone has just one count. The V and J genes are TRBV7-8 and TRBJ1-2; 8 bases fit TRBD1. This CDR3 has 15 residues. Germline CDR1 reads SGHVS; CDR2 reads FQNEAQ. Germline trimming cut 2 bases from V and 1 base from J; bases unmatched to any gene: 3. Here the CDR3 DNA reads TGTGCCAGCAGCTTAAGGACAGGGAATAACTATGGCTACACCTTC. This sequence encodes CASSLRTGNNYGYTF. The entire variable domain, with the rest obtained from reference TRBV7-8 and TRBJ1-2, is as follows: GAGVSQSPRYKVAKRGQDVALRCDPISGHVSLFWYQQALGQGPEFLTYFQNEAQLDKSGLPSDRFFAERPEGSVSTLKIQRTQQEDSAVYLCASSLRTGNNYGYTFGSGTRLTVV.

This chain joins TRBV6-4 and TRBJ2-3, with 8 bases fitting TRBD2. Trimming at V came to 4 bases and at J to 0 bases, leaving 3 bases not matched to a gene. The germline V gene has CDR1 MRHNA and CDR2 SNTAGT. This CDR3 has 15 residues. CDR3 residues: CASSAGRESTDTQYF. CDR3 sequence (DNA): TGTGCCAGCAGTGCCGGGAGGGAAAGCACAGATACGCAGTATTTT.

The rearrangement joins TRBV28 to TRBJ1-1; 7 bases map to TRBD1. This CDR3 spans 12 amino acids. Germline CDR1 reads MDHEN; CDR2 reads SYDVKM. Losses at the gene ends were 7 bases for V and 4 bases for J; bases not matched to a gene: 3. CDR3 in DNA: TGTGCCAGCATGCAGGGGGTCACTGAAGCTTTCTTT. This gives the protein CASMQGVTEAFF. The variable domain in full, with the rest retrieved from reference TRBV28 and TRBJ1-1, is DVKVTQSSRYLVKRTGEKVFLECVQDMDHENMFWYRQDPGLGLRLIYFSYDVKMKEKGDIPEGYSVSREKKERFSLILESASTNQTSMYLCASMQGVTEAFFGQGTRLTVV.

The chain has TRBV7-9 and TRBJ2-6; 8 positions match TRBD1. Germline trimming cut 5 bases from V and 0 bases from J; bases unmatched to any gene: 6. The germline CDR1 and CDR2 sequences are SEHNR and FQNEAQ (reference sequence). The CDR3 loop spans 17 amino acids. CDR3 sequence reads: CASSRGTGDSGANVLTF. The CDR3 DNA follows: TGTGCCAGCAGCCGTGGGACAGGAGACTCTGGGGCCAACGTCCTGACTTTC.

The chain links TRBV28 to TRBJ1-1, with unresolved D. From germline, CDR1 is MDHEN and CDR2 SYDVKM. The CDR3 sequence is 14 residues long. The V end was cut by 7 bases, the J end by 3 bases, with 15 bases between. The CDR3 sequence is CASIAPGGYTEAFF. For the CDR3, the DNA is TGTGCCAGCATTGCCCCAGGAGGATACACTGAAGCTTTCTTT.

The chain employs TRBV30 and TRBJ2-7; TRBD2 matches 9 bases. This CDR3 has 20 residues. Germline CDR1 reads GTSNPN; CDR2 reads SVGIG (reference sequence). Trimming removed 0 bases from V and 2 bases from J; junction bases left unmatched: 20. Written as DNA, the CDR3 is TGTGCCTGGAGTGTACTCGTCTGGGTAGCGGGAGCCAATGGAACCTACGAGCAGTACTTC. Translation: CAWSVLVWVAGANGTYEQYF. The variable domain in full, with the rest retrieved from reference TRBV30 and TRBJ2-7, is SQTIHQWPATLVQPVGSPLSLECTVEGTSNPNLYWYRQAAGRGLQLLFYSVGIGQISSEVPQNLSASRPQDRQFILSSKKLLLSDSGFYLCAWSVLVWVAGANGTYEQYFGPGTRLTVT.

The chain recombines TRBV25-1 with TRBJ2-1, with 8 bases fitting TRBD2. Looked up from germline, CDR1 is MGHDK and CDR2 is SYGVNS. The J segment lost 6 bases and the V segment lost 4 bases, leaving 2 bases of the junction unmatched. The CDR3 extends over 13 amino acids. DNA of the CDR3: TGTGCCAGCAGTGGGCTAGCGGGCAATGAGCAGTTCTTC. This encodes CASSGLAGNEQFF.

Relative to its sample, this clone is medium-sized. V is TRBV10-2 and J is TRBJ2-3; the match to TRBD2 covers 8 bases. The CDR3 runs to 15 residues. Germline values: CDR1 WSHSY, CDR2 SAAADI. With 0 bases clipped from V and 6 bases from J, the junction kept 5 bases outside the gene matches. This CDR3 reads CASSESSSGSDTQYF. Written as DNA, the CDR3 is TGCGCCAGCAGTGAGTCGAGCAGCGGGAGTGATACGCAGTATTTT.

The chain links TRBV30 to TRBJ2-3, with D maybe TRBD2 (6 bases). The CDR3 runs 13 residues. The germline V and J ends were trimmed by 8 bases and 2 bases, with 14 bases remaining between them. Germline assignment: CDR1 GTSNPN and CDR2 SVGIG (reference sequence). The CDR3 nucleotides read TGTGCCGGGTCGGGGGTCCTCACAGATACGCAGTATTTT. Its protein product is CAGSGVLTDTQYF.

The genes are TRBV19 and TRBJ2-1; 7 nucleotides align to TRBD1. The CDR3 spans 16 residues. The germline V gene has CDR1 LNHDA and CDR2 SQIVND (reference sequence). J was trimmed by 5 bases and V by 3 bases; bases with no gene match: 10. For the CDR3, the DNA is TGTGCCAGTAGTATCTCCGGGACAGCTACGGACAATGAGCAGTTCTTC. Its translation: CASSISGTATDNEQFF.

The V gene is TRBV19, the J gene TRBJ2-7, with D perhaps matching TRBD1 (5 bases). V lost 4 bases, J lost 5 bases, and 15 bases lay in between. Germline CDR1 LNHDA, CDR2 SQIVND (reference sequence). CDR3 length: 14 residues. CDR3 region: CASSKQGVANEQYF. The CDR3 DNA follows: TGTGCCAGTAGTAAGCAGGGTGTTGCGAACGAGCAGTACTTC. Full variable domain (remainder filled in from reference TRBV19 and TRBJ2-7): DGGITQSPKYLFRKEGQNVTLSCEQNLNHDAMYWYRQDPGQGLRLIYYSQIVNDFQKGDIAEGYSVSREKKESFPLTVTSAQKNPTAFYLCASSKQGVANEQYFGPGTRLTVT.

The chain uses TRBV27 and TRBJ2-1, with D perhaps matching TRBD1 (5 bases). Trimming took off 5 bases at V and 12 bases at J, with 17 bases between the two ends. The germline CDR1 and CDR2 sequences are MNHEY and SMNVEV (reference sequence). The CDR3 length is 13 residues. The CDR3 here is CASSPVTDAGQFF. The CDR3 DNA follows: TGTGCCAGCAGTCCCGTGACAGATGCAGGGCAGTTCTTC.